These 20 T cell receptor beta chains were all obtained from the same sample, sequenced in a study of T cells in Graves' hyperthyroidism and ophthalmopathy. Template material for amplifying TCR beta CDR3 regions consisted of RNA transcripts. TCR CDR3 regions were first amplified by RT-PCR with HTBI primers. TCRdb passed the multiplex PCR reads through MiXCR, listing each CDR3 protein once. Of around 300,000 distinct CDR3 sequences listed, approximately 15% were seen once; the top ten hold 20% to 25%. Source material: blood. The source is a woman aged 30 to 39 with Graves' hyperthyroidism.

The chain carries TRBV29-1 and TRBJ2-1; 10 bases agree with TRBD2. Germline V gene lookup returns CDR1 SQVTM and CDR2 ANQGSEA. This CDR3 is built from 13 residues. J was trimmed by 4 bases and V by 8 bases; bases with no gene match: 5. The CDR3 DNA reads TGCAGCAGGGGACTAGCGCAGTACAATGAGCAGTTCTTC. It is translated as CSRGLAQYNEQFF.

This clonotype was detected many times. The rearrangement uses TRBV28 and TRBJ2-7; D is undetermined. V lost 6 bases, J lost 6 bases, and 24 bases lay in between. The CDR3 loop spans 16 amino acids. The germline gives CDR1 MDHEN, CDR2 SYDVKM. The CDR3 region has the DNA TGTGCCAGCAGGGACCGCCCCAGCGCCACCCCGGCCGAGCAGTACTTC. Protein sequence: CASRDRPSATPAEQYF.

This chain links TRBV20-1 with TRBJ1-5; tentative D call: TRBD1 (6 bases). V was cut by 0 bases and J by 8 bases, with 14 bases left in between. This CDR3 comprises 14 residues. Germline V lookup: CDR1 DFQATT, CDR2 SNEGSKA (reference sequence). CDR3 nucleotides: TGCAGTGCTAGAGATACAGGGTCTGGCGAGCCCCAGCATTTT. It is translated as CSARDTGSGEPQHF.

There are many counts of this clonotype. The CDR3 DNA reads TGTGCCATCAGTGAGTCGAAGGGACTAGCGCGCTACGAGCAGTACTTC. Its protein product is CAISESKGLARYEQYF. The V gene is TRBV10-3, the J gene TRBJ2-7; 10 bases agree with TRBD2. Germline V gene data show CDR1 as ENHRY and CDR2 as SYGVKD. The ends lost 0 bases at V and 3 bases at J; junction bases unmatched: 5. This CDR3 comprises 16 residues.

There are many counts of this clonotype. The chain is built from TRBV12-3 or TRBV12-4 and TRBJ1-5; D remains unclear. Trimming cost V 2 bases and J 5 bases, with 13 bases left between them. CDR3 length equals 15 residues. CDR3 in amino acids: CASSLRPDWDQPQHF. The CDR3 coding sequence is TGTGCCAGCAGTTTACGCCCGGATTGGGATCAGCCCCAGCATTTT.

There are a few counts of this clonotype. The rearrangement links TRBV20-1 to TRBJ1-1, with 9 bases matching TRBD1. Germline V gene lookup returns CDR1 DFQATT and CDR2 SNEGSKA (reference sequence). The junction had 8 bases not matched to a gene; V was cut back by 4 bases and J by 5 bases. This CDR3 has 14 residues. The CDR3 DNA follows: TGCAGTGCTAATGACAGGGGGGCTTCGACTGAAGCTTTCTTT. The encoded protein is CSANDRGASTEAFF.

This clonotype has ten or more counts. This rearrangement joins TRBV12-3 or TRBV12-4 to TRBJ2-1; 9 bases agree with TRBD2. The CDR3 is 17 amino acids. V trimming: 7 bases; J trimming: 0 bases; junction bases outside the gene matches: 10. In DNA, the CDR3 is TGTGCCAGCACAAGGCGGGAGGGGGGGAGCTCCTACAATGAGCAGTTCTTC. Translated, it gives CASTRREGGSSYNEQFF.

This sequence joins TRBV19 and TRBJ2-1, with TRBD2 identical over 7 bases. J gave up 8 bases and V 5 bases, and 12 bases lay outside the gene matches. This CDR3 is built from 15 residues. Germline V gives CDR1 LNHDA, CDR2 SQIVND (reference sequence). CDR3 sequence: CASSDPGREGYEQFF. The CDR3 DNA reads TGTGCCAGTAGTGACCCAGGCAGGGAGGGATATGAGCAGTTCTTC.

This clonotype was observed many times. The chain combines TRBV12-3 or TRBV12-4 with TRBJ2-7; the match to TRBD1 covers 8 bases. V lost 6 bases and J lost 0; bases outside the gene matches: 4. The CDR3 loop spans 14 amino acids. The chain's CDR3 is CASSRGQGSYEQYF. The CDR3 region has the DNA TGTGCCAGCAGCCGAGGACAGGGCTCCTACGAGCAGTACTTC.

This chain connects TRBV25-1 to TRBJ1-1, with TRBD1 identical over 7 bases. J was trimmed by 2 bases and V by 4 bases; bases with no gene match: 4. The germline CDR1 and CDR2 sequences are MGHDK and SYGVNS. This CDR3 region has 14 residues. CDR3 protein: CASSGDRPNTEAFF. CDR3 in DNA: TGTGCCAGCAGTGGGGACAGACCTAACACTGAAGCTTTCTTT.

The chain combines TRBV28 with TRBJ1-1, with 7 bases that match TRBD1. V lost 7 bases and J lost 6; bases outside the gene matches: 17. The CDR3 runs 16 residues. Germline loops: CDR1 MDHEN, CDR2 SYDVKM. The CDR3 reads CASTSPVGQGEPEAFF. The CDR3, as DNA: TGTGCCAGCACCTCCCCCGTCGGGCAGGGGGAACCTGAAGCTTTCTTT.

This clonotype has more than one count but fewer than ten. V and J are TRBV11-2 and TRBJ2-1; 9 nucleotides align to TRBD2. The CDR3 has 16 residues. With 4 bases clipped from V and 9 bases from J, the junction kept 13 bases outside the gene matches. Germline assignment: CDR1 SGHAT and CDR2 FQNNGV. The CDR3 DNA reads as TGTGCCAGCAGCTCCGGAGGATGGGGACTAGCATCTGAGCAGTTCTTC. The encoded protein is CASSSGGWGLASEQFF.

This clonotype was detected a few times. CDR3 sequence reads: CSALASGGVTGELFF. Here the CDR3 DNA reads TGCAGCGCCCTAGCTTCGGGAGGGGTCACCGGGGAGCTGTTTTTT. The chain couples TRBV29-1 to TRBJ2-2, with 8 bases that match TRBD2. The CDR3 covers 15 residues. The germline V gene has CDR1 SQVTM and CDR2 ANQGSEA. The V segment lost 7 bases and the J segment 4 bases; nucleotides outside the gene matches: 11.

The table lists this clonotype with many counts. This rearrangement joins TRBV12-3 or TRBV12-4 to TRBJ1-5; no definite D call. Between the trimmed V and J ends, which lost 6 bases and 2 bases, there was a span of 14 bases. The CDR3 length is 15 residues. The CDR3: CASSQDIDGNQPQHF. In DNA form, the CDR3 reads TGTGCCAGCAGCCAAGACATTGACGGCAATCAGCCCCAGCATTTT.

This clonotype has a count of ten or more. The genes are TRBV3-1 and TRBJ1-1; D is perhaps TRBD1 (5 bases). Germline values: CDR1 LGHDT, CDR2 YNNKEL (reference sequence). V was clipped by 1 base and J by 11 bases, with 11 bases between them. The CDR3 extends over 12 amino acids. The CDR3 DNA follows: TGTGCCAGCAGCCAAGTGGGACTGGAGGCTTTCTTT. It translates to CASSQVGLEAFF.

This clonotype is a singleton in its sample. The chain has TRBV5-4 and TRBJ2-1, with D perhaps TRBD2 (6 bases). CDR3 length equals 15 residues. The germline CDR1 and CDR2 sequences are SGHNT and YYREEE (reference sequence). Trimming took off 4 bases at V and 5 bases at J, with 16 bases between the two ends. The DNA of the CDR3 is TGTGCCAGCAGCCAAGACCAGACTAGGGACAATGAGCAGTTCTTC. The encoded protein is CASSQDQTRDNEQFF. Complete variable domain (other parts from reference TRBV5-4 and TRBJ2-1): ETGVTQSPTHLIKTRGQQVTLRCSSQSGHNTVSWYQQALGQGPQFIFQYYREEENGRGNFPPRFSGLQFPNYSSELNVNALELDDSALYLCASSQDQTRDNEQFFGPGTRLTVL.

CDR3: CASGEGGPRGEQFF. The CDR3, as DNA: TGTGCCAGCGGGGAGGGAGGACCGCGCGGTGAGCAGTTCTTC. V and J are TRBV6-1 and TRBJ2-1, with TRBD2 matching over 7 bases. J was trimmed by 9 bases and V by 8 bases; bases with no gene match: 13. The CDR3 has 14 residues. Germline V lookup: CDR1 MNHNS, CDR2 SASEGT.

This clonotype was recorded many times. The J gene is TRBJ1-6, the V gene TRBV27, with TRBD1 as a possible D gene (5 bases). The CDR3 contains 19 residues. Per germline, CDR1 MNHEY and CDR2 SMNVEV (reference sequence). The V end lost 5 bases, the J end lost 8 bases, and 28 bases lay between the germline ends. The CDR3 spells CASSAKFRQLVLEDSPLHF. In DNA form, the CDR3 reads TGTGCCAGCAGTGCCAAGTTTAGACAGTTAGTTTTAGAGGATTCACCCCTCCACTTT.

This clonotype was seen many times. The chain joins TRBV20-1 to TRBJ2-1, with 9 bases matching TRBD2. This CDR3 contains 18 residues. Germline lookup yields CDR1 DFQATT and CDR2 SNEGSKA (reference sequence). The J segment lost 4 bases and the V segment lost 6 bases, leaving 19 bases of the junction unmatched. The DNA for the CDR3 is TGCAGTGCCCGTGGGAGTGGGGCTAGCGGGGACCATTACAATGAGCAGTTCTTC. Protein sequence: CSARGSGASGDHYNEQFF.

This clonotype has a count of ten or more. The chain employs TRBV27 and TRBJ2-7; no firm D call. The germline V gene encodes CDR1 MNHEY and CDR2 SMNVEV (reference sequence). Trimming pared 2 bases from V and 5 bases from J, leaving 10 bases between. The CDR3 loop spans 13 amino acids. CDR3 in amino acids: CASSLPGENEQYF. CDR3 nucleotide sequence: TGTGCCAGCAGTTTACCCGGCGAGAACGAGCAGTACTTC.